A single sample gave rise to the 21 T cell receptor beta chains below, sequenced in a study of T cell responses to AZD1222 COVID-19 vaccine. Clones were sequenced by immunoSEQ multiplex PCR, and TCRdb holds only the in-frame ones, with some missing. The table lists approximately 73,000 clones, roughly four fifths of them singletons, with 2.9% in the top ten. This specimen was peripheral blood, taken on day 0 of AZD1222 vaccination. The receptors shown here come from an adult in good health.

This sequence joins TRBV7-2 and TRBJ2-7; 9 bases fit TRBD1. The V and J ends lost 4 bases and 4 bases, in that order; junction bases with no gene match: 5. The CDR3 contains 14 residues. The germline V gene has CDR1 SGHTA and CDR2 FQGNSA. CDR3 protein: CASSYGTGTYEQYF. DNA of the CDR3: TGTGCCAGCAGCTATGGGACAGGGACTTACGAGCAGTACTTC. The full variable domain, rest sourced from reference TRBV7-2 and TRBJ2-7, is GAGVSQSPSNKVTEKGKDVELRCDPISGHTALYWYRQSLGQGLEFLIYFQGNSAPDKSGLPSDRFSAERTGGSVSTLTIQRTQQEDSAVYLCASSYGTGTYEQYFGPGTRLTVT.

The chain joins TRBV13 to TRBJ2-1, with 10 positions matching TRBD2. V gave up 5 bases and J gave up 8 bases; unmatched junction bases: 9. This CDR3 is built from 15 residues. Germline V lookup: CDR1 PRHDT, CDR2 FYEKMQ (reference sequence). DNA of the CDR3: TGTGCCAGCAGCCGAAGCGGGAGGGCCGGGGATGAGCAGTTCTTC. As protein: CASSRSGRAGDEQFF. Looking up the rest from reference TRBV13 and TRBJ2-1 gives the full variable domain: AAGVIQSPRHLIKEKRETATLKCYPIPRHDTVYWYQQGPGQDPQFLISFYEKMQSDKGSIPDRFSAQQFSDYHSELNMSSLELGDSALYFCASSRSGRAGDEQFFGPGTRLTVL.

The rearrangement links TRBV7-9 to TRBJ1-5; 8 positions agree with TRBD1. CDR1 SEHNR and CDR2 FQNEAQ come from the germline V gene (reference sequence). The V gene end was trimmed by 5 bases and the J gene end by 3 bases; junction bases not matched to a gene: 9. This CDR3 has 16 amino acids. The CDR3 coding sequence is TGTGCCAGCAGCACCGGCAGGACAGGGCCCAATCAGCCCCAGCATTTT. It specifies CASSTGRTGPNQPQHF.

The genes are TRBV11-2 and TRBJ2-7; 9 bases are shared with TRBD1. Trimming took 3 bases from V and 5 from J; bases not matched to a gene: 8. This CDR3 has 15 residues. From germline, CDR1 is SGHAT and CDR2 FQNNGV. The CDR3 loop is CASSFAGTGRDEQYF. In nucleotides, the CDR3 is TGTGCCAGCAGCTTTGCCGGGACAGGGAGGGACGAGCAGTACTTC. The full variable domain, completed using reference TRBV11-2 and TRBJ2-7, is EAGVAQSPRYKIIEKRQSVAFWCNPISGHATLYWYQQILGQGPKLLIQFQNNGVVDDSQLPKDRFSAERLKGVDSTLKIQPAKLEDSAVYLCASSFAGTGRDEQYFGPGTRLTVT.

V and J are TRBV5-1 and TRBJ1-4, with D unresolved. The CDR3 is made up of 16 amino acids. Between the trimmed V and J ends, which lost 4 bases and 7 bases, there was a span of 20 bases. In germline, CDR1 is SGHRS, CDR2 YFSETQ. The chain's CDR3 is CASSQPDGHGGEKLFF. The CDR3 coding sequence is TGCGCCAGCAGCCAGCCGGACGGTCACGGAGGTGAAAAACTGTTTTTT.

CDR3 in DNA: TGTGCCAGCAGCCTCCGACTTGGAGAGACCCAGTACTTC. The encoded protein is CASSLRLGETQYF. The rearrangement links TRBV5-4 to TRBJ2-5, with unresolved D. Germline loops: CDR1 SGHNT, CDR2 YYREEE (reference sequence). V was cut by 4 bases and J by 4 bases, with 11 bases left in between. CDR3 length equals 13 residues.

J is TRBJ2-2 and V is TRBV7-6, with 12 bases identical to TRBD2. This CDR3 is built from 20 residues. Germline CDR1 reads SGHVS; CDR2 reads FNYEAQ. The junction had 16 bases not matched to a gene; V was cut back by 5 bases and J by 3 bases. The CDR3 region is CASSRTSGDPGKLDTGELFF. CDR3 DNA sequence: TGTGCCAGCAGCCGGACTAGCGGGGACCCCGGGAAGTTGGACACCGGGGAGCTGTTTTTT.

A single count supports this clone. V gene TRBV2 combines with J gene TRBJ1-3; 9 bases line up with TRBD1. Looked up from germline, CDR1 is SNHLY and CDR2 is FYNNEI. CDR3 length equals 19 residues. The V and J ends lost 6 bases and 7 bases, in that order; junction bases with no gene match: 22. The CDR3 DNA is TGTGCCAGCAGGCGGAGTCGGGACATCCCGGGACAGGGTAGTAACACCATATATTTT. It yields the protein CASRRSRDIPGQGSNTIYF.

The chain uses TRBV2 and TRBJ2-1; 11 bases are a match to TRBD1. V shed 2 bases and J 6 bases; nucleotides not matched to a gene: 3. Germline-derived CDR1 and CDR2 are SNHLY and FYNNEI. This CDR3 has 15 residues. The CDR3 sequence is CASSELGQGANEQFF. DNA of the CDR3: TGTGCCAGCAGTGAACTCGGACAGGGGGCCAATGAGCAGTTCTTC. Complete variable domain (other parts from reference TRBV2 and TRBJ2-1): EPEVTQTPSHQVTQMGQEVILRCVPISNHLYFYWYRQILGQKVEFLVSFYNNEISEKSEIFDDQFSVERPDGSNFTLKIRSTKLEDSAMYFCASSELGQGANEQFFGPGTRLTVL.

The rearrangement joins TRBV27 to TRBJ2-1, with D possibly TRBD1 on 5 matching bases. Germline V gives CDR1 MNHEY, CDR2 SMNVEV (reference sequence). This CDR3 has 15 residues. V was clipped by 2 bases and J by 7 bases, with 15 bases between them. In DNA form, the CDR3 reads TGTGCCAGCAGTTTAGTACAGGAAGTGGGGAATGAGCAGTTCTTC. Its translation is CASSLVQEVGNEQFF.

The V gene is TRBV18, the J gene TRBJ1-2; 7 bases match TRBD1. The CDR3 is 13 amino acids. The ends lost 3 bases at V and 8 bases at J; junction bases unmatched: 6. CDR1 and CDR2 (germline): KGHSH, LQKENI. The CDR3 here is CASSPDREGGYTF. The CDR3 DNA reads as TGTGCCAGCTCACCTGACAGGGAAGGCGGCTACACCTTC.

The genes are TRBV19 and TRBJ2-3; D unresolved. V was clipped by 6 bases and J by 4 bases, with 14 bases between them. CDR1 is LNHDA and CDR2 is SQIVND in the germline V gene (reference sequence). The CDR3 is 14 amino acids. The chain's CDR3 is CASSMTSLSDTQYF. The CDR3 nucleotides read TGTGCCAGTAGCATGACATCCCTTTCAGATACGCAGTATTTT.

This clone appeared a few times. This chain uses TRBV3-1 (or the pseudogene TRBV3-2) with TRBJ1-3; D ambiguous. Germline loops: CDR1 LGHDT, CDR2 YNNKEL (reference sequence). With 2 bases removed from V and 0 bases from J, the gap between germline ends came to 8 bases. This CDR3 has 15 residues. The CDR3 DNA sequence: TGTGCCAGCAGCCAAAACATAGTCTCTGGAAACACCATATATTTT. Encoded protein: CASSQNIVSGNTIYF.

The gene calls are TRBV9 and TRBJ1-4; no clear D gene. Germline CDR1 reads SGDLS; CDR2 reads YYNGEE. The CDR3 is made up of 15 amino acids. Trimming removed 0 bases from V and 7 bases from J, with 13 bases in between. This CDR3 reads CASSVGVTTAEKLFF. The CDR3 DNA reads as TGTGCCAGCAGCGTAGGGGTGACAACAGCTGAAAAACTGTTTTTT.

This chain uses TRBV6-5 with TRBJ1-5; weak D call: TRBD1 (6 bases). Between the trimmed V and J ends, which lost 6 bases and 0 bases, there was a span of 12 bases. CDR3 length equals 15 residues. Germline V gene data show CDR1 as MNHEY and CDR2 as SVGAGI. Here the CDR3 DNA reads TGTGCCAGCAGGTCCTCAGGGGATAGCAATCAGCCCCAGCATTTT. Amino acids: CASRSSGDSNQPQHF.

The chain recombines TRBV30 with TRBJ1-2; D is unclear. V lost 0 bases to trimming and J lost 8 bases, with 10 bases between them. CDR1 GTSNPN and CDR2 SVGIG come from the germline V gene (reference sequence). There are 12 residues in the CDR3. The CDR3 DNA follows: TGTGCCTGGAGTGTTAGGGTTGGGGGCTACACCTTC. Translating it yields CAWSVRVGGYTF.

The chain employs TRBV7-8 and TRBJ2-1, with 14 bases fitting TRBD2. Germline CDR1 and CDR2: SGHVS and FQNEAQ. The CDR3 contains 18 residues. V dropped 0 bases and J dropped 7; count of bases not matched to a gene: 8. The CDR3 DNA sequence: TGTGCCAGCAGCTTAGCCTCCGGGACTAGCGGGAGAGGGAATGAGCAGTTCTTC. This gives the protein CASSLASGTSGRGNEQFF.

CDR3 sequence: CASSLGNQNNNEQFF. The CDR3 DNA sequence: TGTGCCAGCAGCTTGGGTAATCAGAATAACAATGAGCAGTTCTTC. The V gene is TRBV11-3, the J gene TRBJ2-1; D unresolved. V lost 3 bases to trimming and J lost 5 bases, with 14 bases between them. CDR1 is SGHNT, CDR2 YENEEA, per germline. The length of the CDR3 is 15 residues. The full variable domain, in which reference TRBV11-3 and TRBJ2-1 provide the parts outside the CDR3, is EAGVVQSPRYKIIEKKQPVAFWCNPISGHNTLYWYLQNLGQGPELLIRYENEEAVDDSQLPKDRFSAERLKGVDSTLKIQPAELGDSAVYLCASSLGNQNNNEQFFGPGTRLTVL.

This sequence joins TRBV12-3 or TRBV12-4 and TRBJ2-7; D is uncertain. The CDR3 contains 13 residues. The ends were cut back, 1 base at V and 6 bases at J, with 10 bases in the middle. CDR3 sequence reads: CASSLGVALEQYF. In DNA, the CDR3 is TGTGCCAGCAGTTTAGGGGTAGCTCTCGAGCAGTACTTC.

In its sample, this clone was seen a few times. The CDR3 protein is CASSRLAGSTDTQYF. In DNA form, the CDR3 reads TGTGCCAGCAGCCGACTAGCGGGTAGCACAGATACGCAGTATTTT. V and J are TRBV7-3 and TRBJ2-3; 10 positions agree with TRBD2. After removal of 5 bases from V and 0 bases from J, the junction contained 2 bases not matched to a gene. The CDR3 sequence is 15 residues long. The V gene's germline CDR1 is SGHTA and CDR2 FQGTGA.

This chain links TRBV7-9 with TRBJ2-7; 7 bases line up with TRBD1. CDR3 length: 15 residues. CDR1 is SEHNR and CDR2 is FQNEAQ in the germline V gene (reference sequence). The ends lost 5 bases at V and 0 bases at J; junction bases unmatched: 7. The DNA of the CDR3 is TGTGCCAGCAGCCCACTACAGGGGAACTCCTACGAGCAGTACTTC. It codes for CASSPLQGNSYEQYF.